This T cell receptor (beta chain) was identified in a study of identical twins. Study-level points and caveats: Out-of-frame alpha sequences common to twins exhibited an excess of low generation probability. The more abundant beta clonotypes in cord blood had fewer insertions, and memory repertoires did not show this.

This clonotype came up many times. As yet, its antigen is unknown. A universal primer site arose from template switching, and cDNA bore unique molecular identifiers. TCRdb ran MiXCR on the 5' RACE reads and lists one entry per CDR3 protein. The repertoire holds about 520,000 distinct CDR3 sequences, with about 20% as singletons. In addition, the sample was reused for a study of T cells expressing NK-cell markers. Per that paper: The study found dominant NKG2C+ clonotypes at roughly 1.0-7.5% of CD8+ T cells in over 5 donors.

Sample: CD4+ T cells sorted from blood. This TCR was recovered from a woman between 18 and 30 years old in good health.

The CDR3 DNA sequence: TGTGCCAGCAGCGGAAACTATGGCTACACCTTC. Translation gives CASSGNYGYTF. This chain uses TRBV25-1 with TRBJ1-2; D is unresolved. Germline V CDR1 and CDR2: MGHDK, SYGVNS. The length of the CDR3 is 11 residues. V was clipped by 6 bases and J by 2 bases, with 4 bases between them.